The subject of this entry is one T cell receptor (beta chain). What it binds is not known. One end of the junction varies from germline; a read error may be responsible. The PCR employed 60 Vbeta primers together with 13 Jbeta primers. Assay: immunoSEQ multiplex PCR; the TCRdb copy retains only in-frame clones and omits some. Among roughly 77,000 clones listed, under 70% were seen once. The data were obtained in a study of cytomegalovirus exposure and HLA in healthy donors. Points from the study as a whole: Three of the chains that were CMV-associated were confirmed in vitro to be specific for CMV antigens.

Per the germline V gene, CDR1 is SEHNR and CDR2 is FQNEAQ (reference sequence). This CDR3 is built from 13 residues. The gene calls are TRBV7-9 and TRBJ1-1; D not certain. Material: PBMCs. The receptor's source is a woman in her 50s in good health and CMV-seropositive. The CDR3 loop is CSSSLLGETEAFF. CDR3 sequence (DNA): TGTTCCAGCAGCTTACTCGGGGAGACTGAAGCTTTCTTT.